These 31 T cell receptor beta chains were sequenced from one sample in a study of blood T cells in healthy people across ages. Then a second PCR, running roughly 7 to 11 cycles, was carried out with a sample-barcoded 5' primer and a J-beta primer mix. Via MiXCR, TCRdb re-called the 5' RACE reads, giving one row per CDR3 protein. The repertoire holds about 900,000 distinct CDR3 sequences, with roughly 43% as singletons. Sequencing used blood. Receptors originate from a young man in good health.

This clonotype has more than one count but fewer than ten. The genes are TRBV30 and TRBJ2-3, with no clear D. CDR1 is GTSNPN and CDR2 is SVGIG in the germline V gene (reference sequence). There are 13 residues in the CDR3. Between the trimmed V and J ends, which lost 3 bases and 6 bases, there was a span of 13 bases. Here the CDR3 reads CAWSARSADTQYF. CDR3 nucleotide sequence: TGTGCCTGGAGCGCTAGAAGTGCGGATACGCAGTATTTT.

The J gene is TRBJ1-3, the V gene TRBV9; weak D call: TRBD1 (5 bases). Germline loops: CDR1 SGDLS, CDR2 YYNGEE. The CDR3 has 15 amino acids. Trimming shortened V by 4 bases and J by 4 bases, and 15 bases separated the two germline ends. CDR3 in amino acids: CASSYSGFGGNTIYF. CDR3 nucleotide sequence: TGTGCCAGCAGCTACTCAGGGTTCGGCGGAAACACCATATATTTT. Full variable domain (rest looked up from reference TRBV9 and TRBJ1-3): DSGVTQTPKHLITATGQRVTLRCSPRSGDLSVYWYQQSLDQGLQFLIQYYNGEERAKGNILERFSAQQFPDLHSELNLSSLELGDSALYFCASSYSGFGGNTIYFGEGSWLTVV.

This clonotype turned up a few times. The chain is built from TRBV20-1 and TRBJ2-1; D not resolved. The CDR3 has 11 residues. V was shortened by 5 bases and J by 5 bases, with 7 bases between the two germline ends. Germline V CDR1 and CDR2: DFQATT, SNEGSKA (reference sequence). DNA of the CDR3: TGCAGTGCTCTTCGAGACAATGAGCAGTTCTTC. This sequence encodes CSALRDNEQFF.

The rearrangement links TRBV20-1 to TRBJ2-7; 11 nucleotides line up with TRBD2. Trimming at V came to 5 bases and at J to 2 bases, leaving 5 bases not matched to a gene. The CDR3 is 14 residues long. Germline CDR1 and CDR2: DFQATT and SNEGSKA (reference sequence). In nucleotides, the CDR3 is TGCAGTGCTCCCCGGGGACTAGCGGCCTACGAGCAGTACTTC. It translates to CSAPRGLAAYEQYF.

The gene calls are TRBV3-1 and TRBJ2-1; 11 bases agree with TRBD2. V dropped 3 bases and J dropped 5; count of bases not matched to a gene: 3. This CDR3 comprises 15 residues. Germline V gene data show CDR1 as LGHDT and CDR2 as YNNKEL (reference sequence). DNA of the CDR3: TGTGCCAGCAGCCATACTAGCGGGGGTGACAATGAGCAGTTCTTC. This sequence encodes CASSHTSGGDNEQFF.

This chain uses TRBV27 with TRBJ1-1; D is undetermined. Germline V lookup: CDR1 MNHEY, CDR2 SMNVEV (reference sequence). Trimming left V 2 bases short and J 3 bases short, with 7 bases between. This CDR3 contains 13 residues. This CDR3 reads CASSLAWDTEAFF. CDR3 DNA: TGTGCCAGCAGTTTAGCGTGGGACACTGAAGCTTTCTTT.

V is TRBV6-1 and J is TRBJ1-5, with D maybe TRBD1 (5 bases). V was shortened by 8 bases and J by 3 bases, with 11 bases between the two germline ends. Germline loops: CDR1 MNHNS, CDR2 SASEGT. The CDR3 has 13 residues. The CDR3 nucleotides are TGTGCCAGCGACAGCGCTAACAATCAGCCCCAGCATTTT. Its translation: CASDSANNQPQHF.

The chain combines TRBV20-1 with TRBJ2-3; 8 positions match TRBD2. The CDR3 sequence is 15 residues long. In germline, CDR1 is DFQATT, CDR2 SNEGSKA (reference sequence). J lost 0 bases, V lost 5 bases, and 7 bases had no gene match. The CDR3 DNA reads TGCAGTGCTTTCTCGGTAGCGGGGAGCACAGATACGCAGTATTTT. Translation gives CSAFSVAGSTDTQYF.

This clonotype was observed once. This chain uses TRBV3-1 with TRBJ1-6; D not resolved. Looked up from germline, CDR1 is LGHDT and CDR2 is YNNKEL (reference sequence). This CDR3 contains 15 residues. Trimming stripped 4 bases from V and 7 bases from J, with 14 bases between. The CDR3 region is CASSRVAPGNSPLHF. CDR3 bases: TGTGCCAGCAGCCGAGTTGCCCCGGGAAATTCACCCCTCCACTTT.

This clonotype was seen a few times. This sequence joins TRBV7-8 and TRBJ2-7; D not resolved. Germline V gives CDR1 SGHVS, CDR2 FQNEAQ. V dropped 5 bases and J dropped 0 bases, with 11 bases sitting between them. This CDR3 has 14 residues. The CDR3 nucleotides read TGTGCCAGCAGCCCGCTAGTTAGCTCCTACGAGCAGTACTTC. Its translation is CASSPLVSSYEQYF.

V is TRBV28 and J is TRBJ2-4; 7 bases line up with TRBD2. This CDR3 spans 11 amino acids. V lost 8 bases and J lost 8; bases outside the gene matches: 3. Germline V gene sequence: CDR1 MDHEN, CDR2 SYDVKM. The CDR3 is CASRDYDIQYF. For the CDR3, the DNA is TGTGCCAGCCGGGACTATGACATTCAGTACTTC.

The CDR3 DNA is TGTGCCACCGCTGCGGGGATGAACACTGAAGCTTTCTTT. Residues: CATAAGMNTEAFF. The chain joins TRBV24-1 to TRBJ1-1; D is unclear. Per the germline V gene, CDR1 is KGHDR and CDR2 is SFDVKD. The CDR3 consists of 13 residues. V lost 9 bases, J lost 0 bases, and 10 bases lay in between.

In its sample, this clonotype was seen a few times. V usage is TRBV2 and J usage is TRBJ2-1, with 8 nucleotides matching TRBD2. V was clipped by 2 bases and J by 2 bases; unmatched bases: 5. The CDR3 has 16 amino acids. Per germline, CDR1 SNHLY and CDR2 FYNNEI. The CDR3 sequence: CASSESRGGTYNEQFF. The DNA of the CDR3 is TGTGCCAGCAGTGAATCCCGGGGGGGCACCTACAATGAGCAGTTCTTC.

This clonotype appeared a few times. The chain has TRBV4-3 and TRBJ2-4; possibly TRBD1 for D (6 bases). This CDR3 comprises 15 residues. Deletions cut 0 bases from V and 8 bases from J, with 14 bases between. Germline CDR1 reads LGHNA; CDR2 reads YSLEER. CDR3 coding DNA: TGCGCCAGCAGCCAAGATTGGCAGGGGCTTGACATTCAGTACTTC. Translated, it gives CASSQDWQGLDIQYF.

This clonotype was observed a few times. The rearrangement links TRBV12-3 or TRBV12-4 to TRBJ2-6, with D uncertain. V was clipped by 7 bases and J by 2 bases, with 3 bases between them. The CDR3 is 12 residues long. CDR3 sequence reads: CASTPGANVLTF. DNA for the CDR3: TGTGCCAGCACCCCTGGGGCCAACGTCCTGACTTTC.

The CDR3 DNA sequence: TGCAGTGCTAGATCCTCTATGACAGGGGGCCAGGAGACCCAGTACTTC. This gives the protein CSARSSMTGGQETQYF. The chain has TRBV20-1 and TRBJ2-5; 10 bases agree with TRBD1. The V gene's germline CDR1 is DFQATT and CDR2 SNEGSKA (reference sequence). The CDR3 loop spans 16 amino acids. V shed 2 bases, J shed 5 bases, and the junction held 11 bases outside the gene matches.

In this sample, this clonotype turned up a few times. The J gene is TRBJ2-3, the V gene TRBV3-1; D unresolved. The V and J ends lost 6 bases and 0 bases respectively, with 10 bases between them. This CDR3 has 14 amino acids. Germline CDR1 reads LGHDT; CDR2 reads YNNKEL (reference sequence). In nucleotides, the CDR3 is TGTGCCAGCAGACCTAGGGAAAGCACAGATACGCAGTATTTT. Its translation is CASRPRESTDTQYF.

CDR3 residues: CSVVPASTDTQYF. Written as DNA, the CDR3 is TGCAGCGTTGTTCCGGCTAGCACAGATACGCAGTATTTT. V is TRBV29-1 and J is TRBJ2-3; no definite D call. V gave up 4 bases and J gave up 0 bases, with 8 bases separating them. This CDR3 contains 13 residues. Germline-derived CDR1 and CDR2 are SQVTM and ANQGSEA.

This clonotype was seen a few times. The chain joins TRBV15 to TRBJ2-4; D gene unclear. Between the trimmed V and J ends, which lost 0 bases and 6 bases, there was a span of 9 bases. From germline, CDR1 is LNHNV and CDR2 YYDKDF (reference sequence). There are 14 residues in the CDR3. The CDR3 bases are TGTGCCACCAGCAGAGATAGAAAAATAAACATTCAGTACTTC. Protein: CATSRDRKINIQYF.

V is TRBV6-5 and J is TRBJ1-1, with D hard to call. CDR1 and CDR2 from the germline V gene are MNHEY and SVGAGI. V was trimmed by 2 bases and J by 5 bases, leaving 9 bases between them. The CDR3 is made up of 13 amino acids. The CDR3 sequence: CASSYVRETEAFF. The CDR3 nucleotides are TGTGCCAGCAGTTACGTACGGGAAACTGAAGCTTTCTTT.

This sequence joins TRBV27 and TRBJ2-7; D may correspond to TRBD1 or TRBD2 (5 bases each). Trimming stripped 6 bases from V and 1 base from J, with 16 bases between. This CDR3 comprises 15 residues. Germline V gene data show CDR1 as MNHEY and CDR2 as SMNVEV (reference sequence). The DNA for the CDR3 is TGTGCCAGCAGCCTCAGAGGTGGGGGATCCTACGAGCAGTACTTC. Its translation: CASSLRGGGSYEQYF.

The gene calls are TRBV4-3 and TRBJ2-1; possibly TRBD1 for D (5 bases). The CDR3 consists of 12 residues. Deletions cut 0 bases from V and 10 bases from J, with 7 bases between. Germline CDR1 and CDR2: LGHNA and YSLEER. CDR3 residues: CASSQDRTEQFF. CDR3 coding DNA: TGCGCCAGCAGCCAAGATAGGACAGAGCAGTTCTTC.

Worth noting for this clonotype: This clone may be a read error of a much larger clone one base away. V gene TRBV7-2 combines with J gene TRBJ2-2; D is unclear. This CDR3 is built from 16 residues. Germline-derived CDR1 and CDR2 are SGHTA and FQGNSA. The V gene lost 1 base and the J gene lost 5 bases, with 14 bases spanning the gap. As DNA, the CDR3 is TGTGCCAGCAGCTTAGGGGCAGCAATGGGAACCGGGGAGCTGTTTTTT. It is translated as CASSLGAAMGTGELFF.

On this clonotype itself: One end of the junction varies from germline; a read error may be responsible. The chain employs TRBV20-1 and TRBJ2-7; tentative D call: TRBD1 (6 bases). This CDR3 is 15 amino acids long. CDR1 and CDR2 from the germline V gene are DFQATT and SNEGSKA (reference sequence). CDR3 amino acids: CSAGSLGQGSYGQYF. The CDR3 region has the DNA TGCAGTGCTGGATCATTGGGGCAGGGGTCCTACGGGCAGTACTTC.

This clonotype was counted between two and nine times. This chain connects TRBV20-1 to TRBJ1-2; D is perhaps TRBD1 (5 bases). The CDR3 extends over 12 amino acids. With 5 bases removed from V and 4 bases from J, the gap between germline ends came to 11 bases. Germline CDR1 is DFQATT and CDR2 is SNEGSKA (reference sequence). DNA for the CDR3: TGCAGTGCTGGGACTGTGCGCTATGGCTACACCTTC. This translates into CSAGTVRYGYTF.

The chain employs TRBV7-2 and TRBJ2-5; D not certain. Trimming stripped 6 bases from V and 2 bases from J, with 10 bases between. Germline CDR1 and CDR2: SGHTA and FQGNSA. This CDR3 is built from 13 residues. CDR3 nucleotide sequence: TGTGCCAGCAGAGAAGGGATTCAAGAGACCCAGTACTTC. Residues: CASREGIQETQYF.

The J gene is TRBJ1-1, the V gene TRBV6-5; D unresolved. Trimming took 6 bases from V and 4 from J, leaving 18 bases between them. CDR1 is MNHEY and CDR2 is SVGAGI in the germline V gene. The CDR3 covers 15 residues. The CDR3 DNA reads TGTGCCAGCAGAGACCGCGCGGGGATCAGCACTGAAGCTTTCTTT. Amino acid sequence: CASRDRAGISTEAFF.

The rearrangement links TRBV28 to TRBJ2-1; a weak D match, TRBD1 (6 bases). V was pared by 5 bases and J by 8 bases, with 16 bases between. CDR3 length equals 14 residues. Germline CDR1 is MDHEN and CDR2 is SYDVKM. CDR3 protein: CASSPDRVDYEQFF. DNA of the CDR3: TGTGCCAGCAGTCCGGACAGAGTCGACTATGAGCAGTTCTTC.

This clonotype was seen a few times. The chain has TRBV20-1 and TRBJ1-6; 8 nucleotides match TRBD1. The germline gives CDR1 DFQATT, CDR2 SNEGSKA (reference sequence). The length of the CDR3 is 13 residues. Losses at the gene ends were 2 bases for V and 9 bases for J; bases not matched to a gene: 3. CDR3: CSARPGGGSPLHF. CDR3 DNA sequence: TGCAGTGCTAGACCAGGGGGCGGTTCACCCCTCCACTTT.

The chain couples TRBV3-1 to TRBJ2-3; no clear D gene. The CDR3 totals 15 residues. V lost 4 bases and J 0 bases, leaving 11 bases between the germline ends. The germline V gene encodes CDR1 LGHDT and CDR2 YNNKEL (reference sequence). CDR3 sequence reads: CASSPCGASTDTQYF. DNA for the CDR3: TGTGCCAGCAGCCCCTGCGGAGCGAGCACAGATACGCAGTATTTT.

This rearrangement joins TRBV28 to TRBJ2-1, with TRBD1 matching over 9 bases. The V gene's germline CDR1 is MDHEN and CDR2 SYDVKM. The CDR3 totals 16 residues. V trimming: 1 base; J trimming: 7 bases; junction bases outside the gene matches: 8. The DNA for the CDR3 is TGTGCCAGCAGTTTATTCGGGACAGGGACTCGGAATGAGCAGTTCTTC. It translates to CASSLFGTGTRNEQFF.